Below, one TCR beta chain is given with its context. In the authors' workflow: Amplification of reference gene primers provided the estimated nucleated cell counts. Profiling relied on immunoSEQ multiplex PCR, and the TCRdb table lists in-frame clones only, not all of them. For V, J and clone size, that table is used; D and trimming come from the DNA. The sample consists of approximately 200,000 clones, about 86% of them appearing once. These data come from a study of blood T cell repertoires in COVID-19. Study details: Sample material is recorded as cDNA or gDNA derived from T cells, B-cell-depleted T cells, or PBMCs.

Trimming took 3 bases from V and 6 from J, leaving 11 bases between them. CDR3 size: 13 residues. From germline, CDR1 is MNHEY and CDR2 SVGAGI. J is TRBJ1-1 and V is TRBV6-5, with a possible D match to TRBD1 (5 bases). Sequencing was carried out using peripheral blood. The source is a woman in her thirties with active or convalescent COVID-19. The CDR3 sequence: CASSYGGWAEAFF. CDR3 coding DNA: TGTGCCAGCAGTTATGGGGGGTGGGCTGAAGCTTTCTTT.